This TCR beta chain was found in a study of response to subunit inactivated influenza vaccine. Germline-derived CDR1 and CDR2 are LGHNA and YSLEER. This CDR3 comprises 16 residues. J gave up 9 bases and V 0 bases, and 6 bases lay outside the gene matches. TCRdb re-derived calls from the RT-PCR reads in MiXCR, one entry per CDR3 protein. The data hold about 700,000 distinct CDR3 sequences, with around 13% observed a single time. This clonotype appeared a few times. No antigen is known for it. Regarding the study as a whole: It was suggested by the authors that few new T cells are recruited by each seasonal influenza vaccination.

This rearrangement joins TRBV4-3 to TRBJ1-6, with 9 bases aligning to TRBD1. This clonotype originated in a man between 45 and 60 years old who received an inactivated influenza vaccine. The material sequenced was PBMCs from blood, taken around 15 days before vaccination. In nucleotides, the CDR3 is TGCGCCAGCAGCCAAGATTGGGGACAGGGAGGTTCACCCCTCCACTTT. Translating gives CASSQDWGQGGSPLHF.